Listed below are T cell receptor beta chains from one sample, sequenced in a study of cytomegalovirus exposure and HLA in healthy donors. Method: immunoSEQ multiplex PCR; TCRdb's copy keeps in-frame clones and lacks some. Of about 100,000 clones in the sample, 81% are singletons; the top ten hold about 4.9%. Sequenced sample: PBMCs. The receptor set was obtained from a man in his forties in good health and CMV-seropositive. Both conserved end residues are part of each CDR3. The order of the fields is CDR3 length, V gene, J gene, D gene, clone size, CDR3 DNA, CDR3 protein. The D gene is left open where the match is weak. Size is omitted from some rows. Given values are once, few, many or a class for expanded clones.

13,TRBV28,TRBJ2-2,NA,NA,TGTGCCACCCTCCTAGCAAACACCGGGGAGCTGTTTTTT,CATLLANTGELFF
15,TRBV6-1,TRBJ1-2,NA,NA,TGTGCCAGCAGTGAAGGGGGGGGAGCTAACTATGGCTACACCTTC,CASSEGGGANYGYTF
12,TRBV6-6,TRBJ2-1,TRBD2,NA,TGTGCCAGCAATGGGGGGGGAAATGAGCAGTTCTTC,CASNGGGNEQFF
15,TRBV2,TRBJ2-5,TRBD1,NA,TGTGCCAGCAGGGAAGGGACAGGGATTAGAGAGACCCAGTACTTC,CASREGTGIRETQYF
15,TRBV7-2,TRBJ1-1,TRBD1,NA,TGTGCCAGCAGCTTAGACCCAGGGGGAGGCACTGAAGCTTTCTTT,CASSLDPGGGTEAFF
13,TRBV28,TRBJ1-2,NA,NA,TGTGCCAGCCGGGACTCCCGTAACTATGGCTACACCTTC,CASRDSRNYGYTF
13,TRBV30,TRBJ1-2,NA,NA,TGTGCCTGGAGGGGGGGGCCAGCGGATGGCTACACCTTC,CAWRGGPADGYTF
14,TRBV5-1,TRBJ2-7,TRBD1,few,TGCGCCAGCAGCTCGGCACAGGGGGCCCACGAGCAGTACTTC,CASSSAQGAHEQYF
15,TRBV7-9,TRBJ2-6,NA,NA,TGTTCCAGCAGCTCACACTACTCTGGGGCCAACGTCCTGACTTTC,CSSSSHYSGANVLTF
15,TRBV9,TRBJ2-1,TRBD1,few,TGTGCCAGCAGCGTAGGGACAGGGTCATTGGGTGAGCAGTTCTTC,CASSVGTGSLGEQFF
13,TRBV11-2,TRBJ2-1,TRBD2,few,TGTGCCAGCAGCACTAGCGGGGACGATGAGCAGTTCTTC,CASSTSGDDEQFF
13,TRBV25-1,TRBJ1-1,TRBD1,NA,TGTGCCAGCAGTGAAGCGGGACAGTCTCCAAGCGCTTTT,CASSEAGQSPSAF
14,TRBV5-5,TRBJ2-2,TRBD2,NA,TGTGCCAGCAGCTTGAGACTAGCTCCCGGGGAGCTGTTTTTT,CASSLRLAPGELFF
16,TRBV7-9,TRBJ1-4,NA,few,TGTGCCAGCAGCTCTGTCAGGACTGCAACTAATGAAAAACTGTTTTTT,CASSSVRTATNEKLFF
16,TRBV5-1,TRBJ2-1,TRBD2,few,TGCGCCAGCAGCTTTAAGTCGCGGGAGGAGTACAATGAGCAGTTCTTC,CASSFKSREEYNEQFF
15,TRBV27,TRBJ2-3,NA,once,TGTGCCAGCAGGGCGCGGAGGGGGCCTGCCGATACGCAGTATTTT,CASRARRGPADTQYF
17,TRBV12-2,TRBJ2-7,NA,NA,TGTGCAAGTCGCCGCCCGAAAGAGTCGAGCGGGATTAAAACGCAGTACTTC,CASRRPKESSGIKTQYF
14,TRBV7-2,TRBJ2-1,NA,few,TGTGCCAGCAGCCCAGGGATGACCTACAATGAGCAGTTCTTC,CASSPGMTYNEQFF
15,TRBV6-5,TRBJ1-5,NA,NA,TGTGCCAGCAGTTACGGGGAGAATAGCAATCAGCCCCAGCATTTT,CASSYGENSNQPQHF
15,TRBV5-5,TRBJ2-7,TRBD2,NA,TGTGCCAGCAGAGTGACTAGCGGGAGAGCGTACGAGCAGTACTTC,CASRVTSGRAYEQYF
15,TRBV10-3,TRBJ2-1,TRBD2,NA,TGTGCCATCAGTGGCACCCAGCGGGAGTACAATGAGCAGTTCTTC,CAISGTQREYNEQFF
15,TRBV2,TRBJ2-5,TRBD1,NA,TGTGCCAGCAGTTCTAACAGGGGGCTACTAGAGACCCAGTACTTC,CASSSNRGLLETQYF